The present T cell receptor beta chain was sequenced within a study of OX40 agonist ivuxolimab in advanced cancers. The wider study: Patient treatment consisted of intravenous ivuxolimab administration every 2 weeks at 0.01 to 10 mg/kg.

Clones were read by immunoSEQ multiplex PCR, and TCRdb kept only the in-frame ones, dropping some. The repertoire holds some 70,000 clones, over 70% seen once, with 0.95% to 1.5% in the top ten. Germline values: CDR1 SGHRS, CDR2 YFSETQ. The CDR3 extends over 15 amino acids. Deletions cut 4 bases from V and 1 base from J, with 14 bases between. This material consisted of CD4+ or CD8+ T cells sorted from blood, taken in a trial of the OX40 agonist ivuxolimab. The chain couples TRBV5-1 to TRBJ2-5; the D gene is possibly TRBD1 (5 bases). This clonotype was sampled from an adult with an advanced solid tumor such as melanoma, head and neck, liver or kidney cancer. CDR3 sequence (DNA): TGCGCCAGCAGCATTGGTGCAGGGTTCCAAGAGACCCAGTACTTC. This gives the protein CASSIGAGFQETQYF. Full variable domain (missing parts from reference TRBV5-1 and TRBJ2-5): KAGVTQTPRYLIKTRGQQVTLSCSPISGHRSVSWYQQTPGQGLQFLFEYFSETQRNKGNFPGRFSGRQFSNSRSEMNVSTLELGDSALYLCASSIGAGFQETQYFGPGTRLLVL.